The clone carrying this T cell receptor (beta chain) was seen only once. These data come from a study of blood T cell repertoires in COVID-19. Looking at the study overall: Sites in the United States, Italy and Spain provided acute and convalescent COVID-19 samples. The cDNA or gDNA used as material had been derived from T cells, B-cell-depleted T cells, or PBMCs.

Under the authors' procedure: For nucleated cells, counts were estimated from reference gene primer amplification. Sequencing used immunoSEQ multiplex PCR; TCRdb keeps in-frame clones, though not all of them. V and J calls plus clone size are reproduced from that table; the DNA served to infer D and trimming. The sample holds about 300,000 clones, around 87% seen once. Germline-derived CDR1 and CDR2 are MNHNY and SVGAGI (reference sequence). This CDR3 is 17 amino acids long. Germline trimming cut 5 bases from V and 1 base from J; bases unmatched to any gene: 9. The gene calls are TRBV6-6 and TRBJ2-2, with TRBD1 matching 8 bases. The sample taken for sequencing was peripheral blood. The receptor comes from a man in his sixties or seventies with acute or convalescent COVID-19. CDR3 amino acids: CASSRPGQGKNTGELFF. For the CDR3, the DNA is TGTGCCAGCAGTCGCCCCGGACAGGGAAAGAACACCGGGGAGCTGTTTTTT.